Each of the 3 T cell receptor beta chains below was sequenced from the same sample in a study of blood T cell repertoires in COVID-19. Some clones are missing from TCRdb's copy, which holds only in-frame ones; the method was immunoSEQ multiplex PCR. Of around 270,000 clones detected, roughly nine tenths appear once; the ten largest clones hold over 4%. Specimen: peripheral blood. The source of these receptors is a man in his 60s who had recovered from COVID-19.

As for this clone: This same CDR3 is encoded by further DNA sequences in the sample. The genes are TRBV5-1 and TRBJ2-7; D not resolved. Trimming pared 0 bases from V and 0 bases from J, leaving 7 bases between. The CDR3 consists of 14 residues. Germline V gene data show CDR1 as SGHRS and CDR2 as YFSETQ. The CDR3 is CASSLGTSSYEQYF. Here the CDR3 DNA reads TGCGCCAGCAGCTTGGGCACCAGCTCCTACGAGCAGTACTTC.

This sequence joins TRBV7-2 and TRBJ1-4; D uncertain. V dropped 4 bases and J dropped 5 bases, with 8 bases sitting between them. The CDR3 sequence is 13 residues long. Per the germline V gene, CDR1 is SGHTA and CDR2 is FQGNSA. The CDR3 region is CASSSDWNEKLFF. The CDR3 DNA reads TGTGCCAGCAGCTCCGACTGGAATGAAAAACTGTTTTTT.

V is TRBV6-1 and J is TRBJ1-1; a possible D gene is TRBD1 (6 bases). The CDR3 sequence is 14 residues long. Germline V lookup: CDR1 MNHNS, CDR2 SASEGT. Trimming took off 1 base at V and 4 bases at J, with 10 bases between the two ends. The DNA for the CDR3 is TGTGCCAGCAGTGAAGTTTGGACAGCCACTGAAGCTTTCTTT. Translating it yields CASSEVWTATEAFF.